This passage covers 26 T cell receptor beta chains from one sample sequenced in a study of memory CD4+ T cells and cytomegalovirus serostatus. Single viable CD3+CD4+CD8-CD45RO+ cells were sorted as the memory CD4+ T cells. TCRdb keeps only in-frame clones here, not all; method: immunoSEQ multiplex PCR. Of about 56,000 clones detected, about 81% appear once; the ten largest clones hold around 0.43%. Material: memory CD4+ T cells from blood. The origin of the receptors is an adult in good health and CMV-seronegative.

The chain recombines TRBV28 with TRBJ1-4; TRBD1 aligns across 9 bases. Germline CDR1 MDHEN, CDR2 SYDVKM. CDR3 size: 15 residues. V shed 6 bases, J shed 5 bases, and the junction held 7 bases outside the gene matches. CDR3: CASRKQGAFNEKLFF. CDR3 sequence (DNA): TGTGCCAGCAGGAAACAGGGGGCGTTCAATGAAAAACTGTTTTTT.

This rearrangement joins TRBV11-2 to TRBJ2-7; a weak D match, TRBD2 (5 bases). V was cut by 5 bases and J by 0 bases, with 20 bases left in between. The CDR3 spans 17 residues. Per the germline V gene, CDR1 is SGHAT and CDR2 is FQNNGV. The CDR3 sequence is CASSLGWRRLSSYEQYF. The CDR3 DNA sequence: TGTGCCAGCAGCCTTGGGTGGCGCCGACTAAGCTCCTACGAGCAGTACTTC.

This clone has just one count. The genes are TRBV5-1 and TRBJ1-1; D perhaps matches TRBD1 (6 bases). Germline CDR1 and CDR2: SGHRS and YFSETQ. V lost 0 bases and J lost 4, with 13 bases in between. The CDR3 totals 15 residues. The CDR3, as DNA: TGCGCCAGCAGCTTGGCGCCAGGGGCGGGCACTGAAGCTTTCTTT. It encodes CASSLAPGAGTEAFF.

The CDR3 bases are TGTGCCAGCAGCGTATCCAGGGGCTCTGGAAACACCATATATTTT. Translating it yields CASSVSRGSGNTIYF. V and J are TRBV9 and TRBJ1-3; possibly TRBD1 for D (6 bases). Germline CDR1 and CDR2: SGDLS and YYNGEE. V was clipped by 1 base and J by 0 bases, with 8 bases between them. The CDR3 consists of 15 residues.

The chain is built from TRBV7-2 and TRBJ2-5, with D possibly matching TRBD2 (7 bases). Germline V gene data show CDR1 as SGHTA and CDR2 as FQGNSA. The V and J ends lost 4 bases and 7 bases respectively, with 22 bases between them. The CDR3 sequence is 16 residues long. The CDR3 nucleotides are TGTGCCAGCAGCTCCCTTATCTGGGGGGGCCTAGGGACCCAGTACTTC. Translation: CASSSLIWGGLGTQYF.

CDR3: CASSRITGIRNTEAFF. The DNA for the CDR3 is TGTGCCAGCAGCCGGATAACCGGAATAAGGAACACTGAAGCTTTCTTT. This chain connects TRBV11-2 to TRBJ1-1, with D unresolved. The CDR3 runs 16 residues. The V end was cut by 5 bases, the J end by 1 base, with 17 bases between. The germline CDR1 and CDR2 sequences are SGHAT and FQNNGV.

The V call is TRBV14, the J call TRBJ2-3, with no clear D. Trimming cost V 2 bases and J 6 bases, with 6 bases left between them. In germline, CDR1 is SGHDN, CDR2 FVKESK. This CDR3 has 12 residues. CDR3 coding DNA: TGTGCCAGCAGCCAACTGGGGGATACGCAGTATTTT. Translating it yields CASSQLGDTQYF.

This chain links TRBV28 with TRBJ2-5; D is perhaps TRBD2 (6 bases). The CDR3 covers 16 residues. Per germline, CDR1 MDHEN and CDR2 SYDVKM. Trimming took off 9 bases at V and 4 bases at J, with 24 bases between the two ends. CDR3 amino acids: CASSPGLGRGLETQYF. In nucleotides, the CDR3 is TGTGCCAGTAGTCCTGGTTTGGGGCGGGGCTTAGAGACCCAGTACTTC. The full variable domain, in which reference TRBV28 and TRBJ2-5 provide the parts outside the CDR3, is DVKVTQSSRYLVKRTGEKVFLECVQDMDHENMFWYRQDPGLGLRLIYFSYDVKMKEKGDIPEGYSVSREKKERFSLILESASTNQTSMYLCASSPGLGRGLETQYFGPGTRLLVL.

This clone showed up just a few times. The DNA of the CDR3 is TGCAGCGTTGCATTATCGGGACCTAGGGGAGCTTTCTTT. It yields the protein CSVALSGPRGAFF. The rearrangement joins TRBV29-1 to TRBJ1-1, with a possible D match to TRBD1 (5 bases). The CDR3 is 13 amino acids. CDR1 and CDR2 from the germline V gene are SQVTM and ANQGSEA. Trimming shortened V by 4 bases and J by 10 bases, and 19 bases separated the two germline ends.

This chain uses TRBV18 with TRBJ1-6, with 11 bases that match TRBD1. V was pared by 4 bases and J by 9 bases, with 8 bases of the junction left unmatched. There are 16 residues in the CDR3. Germline CDR1 KGHSH, CDR2 LQKENI. The CDR3, as DNA: TGTGCCAGCTCACAGTACGGACAGGGGGCTGGTTCACCCCTCCACTTT. It codes for CASSQYGQGAGSPLHF.

The chain carries TRBV28 and TRBJ1-5; maybe TRBD1 (6 bases). The germline V and J ends were trimmed by 5 bases and 6 bases, with 11 bases remaining between them. Looked up from germline, CDR1 is MDHEN and CDR2 is SYDVKM. The CDR3 is 13 residues long. CDR3 amino acids: CASSTQGIQPQHF. CDR3 sequence (DNA): TGTGCCAGCAGTACACAGGGAATTCAGCCCCAGCATTTT. The full variable domain, its missing parts supplied by reference TRBV28 and TRBJ1-5, is DVKVTQSSRYLVKRTGEKVFLECVQDMDHENMFWYRQDPGLGLRLIYFSYDVKMKEKGDIPEGYSVSREKKERFSLILESASTNQTSMYLCASSTQGIQPQHFGDGTRLSIL.

This chain connects TRBV11-3 to TRBJ2-1; D not resolved. V was cut by 2 bases and J by 4 bases, with 6 bases left in between. The CDR3 length is 13 residues. The V gene's germline CDR1 is SGHNT and CDR2 YENEEA. Here the CDR3 reads CASSLNRYNEQFF. The CDR3 region has the DNA TGTGCCAGCAGCTTAAACCGGTACAATGAGCAGTTCTTC.

The V and J genes are TRBV7-2 and TRBJ2-7; no definite D call. The ends were cut back, 5 bases at V and 2 bases at J, with 16 bases in the middle. This CDR3 is 15 amino acids long. Germline V gene lookup returns CDR1 SGHTA and CDR2 FQGNSA. CDR3 loop: CASSPTFVGAYEQYF. In DNA, the CDR3 is TGTGCCAGCAGCCCCACCTTCGTTGGCGCCTACGAGCAGTACTTC.

This chain connects TRBV5-5 to TRBJ2-7; D unresolved. Deletions cut 3 bases from V and 4 bases from J, with 17 bases between. Germline CDR1 SGHKS, CDR2 YYEKEE (reference sequence). The CDR3 spans 15 residues. The CDR3 DNA sequence: TGTGCCAGCAGCTCAGCCGGGTTCGTAGGGTACGAGCAGTACTTC. It is translated as CASSSAGFVGYEQYF.

The chain couples TRBV6-1 to TRBJ2-7; maybe TRBD1 (6 bases). The CDR3 sequence is 14 residues long. Germline CDR1 is MNHNS and CDR2 is SASEGT. The germline V and J ends were trimmed by 3 bases and 4 bases, with 13 bases remaining between them. The CDR3 is CASSDRGPFYEQYF. The DNA for the CDR3 is TGTGCCAGCAGTGACAGGGGACCTTTTTACGAGCAGTACTTC.

Comments on this clone: Its ends do not fully match the called genes, so a read error is possible. The J gene is TRBJ2-3, the V gene TRBV20-1; no definite D call. The CDR3 covers 11 residues. The germline gives CDR1 DFQATT, CDR2 SNEGSKA (reference sequence). DNA of the CDR3: TGCAGTGCGCCCAGCATAGATACGCAGTATTTT. Protein: CSAPSIDTQYF.

The rearrangement joins TRBV4-2 to TRBJ2-3; TRBD2 agrees at 14 bases. CDR3 length: 18 amino acids. Trimming removed 5 bases from V and 3 bases from J; junction bases left unmatched: 10. CDR1 and CDR2 (germline): LGHNA, YNFKEQ. The CDR3 coding sequence is TGTGCCAGCAGCTCGACTAGCGGGGGGGTATTTGGAACAGATACGCAGTATTTT. It yields the protein CASSSTSGGVFGTDTQYF.

The chain joins TRBV12-5 to TRBJ1-2; possible D gene TRBD1, 5 bases. With 2 bases removed from V and 7 bases from J, the gap between germline ends came to 14 bases. CDR1 LGHNT and CDR2 FRNRAP come from the germline V gene. The CDR3 sequence is 14 residues long. CDR3 sequence reads: CASGLWGVSSGYTF. The CDR3 nucleotides read TGTGCTAGTGGTTTGTGGGGGGTTTCGAGTGGCTACACCTTC.

The V call is TRBV4-3, the J call TRBJ2-3; D is unclear. Trimming took 0 bases from V and 1 from J, leaving 11 bases between them. The CDR3 spans 16 residues. Germline CDR1 and CDR2: LGHNA and YSLEER. CDR3 coding DNA: TGCGCCAGCAGCCAAGAGAAACAATTTGGCACAGATACGCAGTATTTT. It codes for CASSQEKQFGTDTQYF.

This clone was seen only once. Here the CDR3 DNA reads TGTGCCAGCAGCTTAGGAGCCACAGGGGTGGAGCAGTACTTC. It specifies CASSLGATGVEQYF. The rearrangement uses TRBV7-2 and TRBJ2-7; 7 nucleotides align to TRBD1. Trimming removed 1 base from V and 7 bases from J; junction bases left unmatched: 7. This CDR3 spans 14 amino acids. In germline, CDR1 is SGHTA, CDR2 FQGNSA.

The chain joins TRBV28 to TRBJ1-5, with 9 positions matching TRBD1. V was pared by 6 bases and J by 7 bases, with 7 bases of the junction left unmatched. CDR1 is MDHEN, CDR2 SYDVKM, per germline. CDR3 size: 14 residues. The CDR3 here is CASRAGTGRQPQHF. Here the CDR3 DNA reads TGTGCCAGCAGGGCCGGGACAGGGCGACAGCCCCAGCATTTT.

The chain links TRBV28 to TRBJ1-1; D not certain. Germline CDR1 and CDR2: MDHEN and SYDVKM. The CDR3 spans 11 residues. Deletions cut 7 bases from V and 5 bases from J, with 8 bases between. The CDR3, as DNA: TGTGCCAGCACGTCCGAGACTGAAGCTTTCTTT. This encodes CASTSETEAFF. Full variable domain (outside the CDR3, taken from reference TRBV28 and TRBJ1-1): DVKVTQSSRYLVKRTGEKVFLECVQDMDHENMFWYRQDPGLGLRLIYFSYDVKMKEKGDIPEGYSVSREKKERFSLILESASTNQTSMYLCASTSETEAFFGQGTRLTVV.

This rearrangement joins TRBV30 to TRBJ2-5; D may correspond to TRBD1 or TRBD2 (5 bases each). Per the germline V gene, CDR1 is GTSNPN and CDR2 is SVGIG (reference sequence). The V gene lost 0 bases and the J gene lost 9 bases, with 23 bases spanning the gap. The CDR3 consists of 16 residues. The CDR3 is CAWSVRMGRGLGAQYF. CDR3 sequence (DNA): TGTGCCTGGAGTGTAAGAATGGGACGAGGGCTAGGAGCCCAGTACTTC.

The chain carries TRBV2 and TRBJ2-3; D not resolved. V was clipped by 3 bases and J by 3 bases, with 7 bases between them. The CDR3 consists of 13 residues. Germline values: CDR1 SNHLY, CDR2 FYNNEI. The CDR3 coding sequence is TGTGCCAGCAGTGAGGTCGGGACAGATACGCAGTATTTT. This encodes CASSEVGTDTQYF.

The J gene is TRBJ1-1, the V gene TRBV2; 10 positions match TRBD1. The V segment lost 6 bases and the J segment 4 bases; nucleotides outside the gene matches: 2. Germline V gene data show CDR1 as SNHLY and CDR2 as FYNNEI. This CDR3 spans 13 amino acids. CDR3 protein: CASRGQGTTEAFF. DNA for the CDR3: TGTGCCAGCAGGGGACAGGGGACCACTGAAGCTTTCTTT.

The rearrangement uses TRBV7-2 and TRBJ1-2; tentative D call: TRBD1 (6 bases). The CDR3 contains 14 residues. Trimming pared 5 bases from V and 8 bases from J, leaving 18 bases between. Germline-derived CDR1 and CDR2 are SGHTA and FQGNSA. The CDR3 spells CASSPSYQGFGYTF. The CDR3 bases are TGTGCCAGCAGCCCATCATATCAGGGGTTCGGCTACACCTTC.